These 18 T cell receptor beta chains were sequenced from one sample in a study of Graves' ophthalmopathy and Graves' hyperthyroidism. RNA transcripts served as template for amplifying TCR beta CDR3 sequences. RT-PCR with HTBI primers came first, then second-round multiplex PCR. TCRdb reprocessed the multiplex PCR reads via MiXCR and lists one record per CDR3 protein. The table includes approximately 1.2 million distinct CDR3 sequences, about 40% detected once. What was sequenced was peripheral blood or thyroid tissue (not recorded which). The receptors shown here come from an adult man with Graves' hyperthyroidism.

Concerning this clonotype: Being one base from a much bigger clone, this may be a read error. The chain recombines TRBV7-2 with TRBJ1-1; no clear D. Germline V gene lookup returns CDR1 SGHTA and CDR2 FQGNSA. The CDR3 length is 12 residues. V was pared by 3 bases and J by 8 bases, with 10 bases between. The CDR3 nucleotides are TGTGCCAGCAGCTTGGCGAGAGGAGAAGCTTTCTTT. This encodes CASSLARGEAFF. Supplemented by reference TRBV7-2 and TRBJ1-1, the full variable domain reads GAGVSQSPSNKVTEKGKDVELRCDPISGHTALYWYRQSLGQGLEFLIYFQGNSAPDKSGLPSDRFSAERTGGSVSTLTIQRTQQEDSAVYLCASSLARGEAFFGQGTRLTVV.

The chain employs TRBV7-2 and TRBJ1-2, with a tentative D call TRBD1 (5 bases). The V gene's germline CDR1 is SGHTA and CDR2 FQGNSA. This CDR3 region has 14 residues. V was cut by 1 base and J by 4 bases, with 10 bases left in between. Here the CDR3 DNA reads TGTGCCAGCAGCTTAGGTTTAGGGGTCTATGGCTACACCTTC. Its translation: CASSLGLGVYGYTF.

This clonotype was detected ten times or more. The rearrangement links TRBV2 to TRBJ2-7, with D perhaps given as TRBD1 or TRBD2 (6 bases each). This CDR3 has 17 amino acids. The V and J ends lost 2 bases and 4 bases respectively, with 21 bases between them. Germline assignment: CDR1 SNHLY and CDR2 FYNNEI. Written as DNA, the CDR3 is TGTGCCAGCAGTGAAAGTCCGGTGGGGGGCGCGAGGTACGAGCAGTACTTC. Protein: CASSESPVGGARYEQYF.

This clonotype was seen ten or more times. This chain joins TRBV10-2 and TRBJ1-2, with D hard to call. Trimming pared 7 bases from V and 8 bases from J, leaving 11 bases between. Germline V lookup: CDR1 WSHSY, CDR2 SAAADI. This CDR3 is built from 11 residues. CDR3 sequence (DNA): TGCGCCAGCAAGGCCGTGCGAGGCTACACCTTC. Its translation: CASKAVRGYTF.

As to this clonotype: The CDR3 carries no conserved terminal phenylalanine or tryptophan, so it likely arises from a read error. Because the CDR3's place on the DNA is in doubt, the DNA is left out and the CDR3 is given as listed by TCRdb. V and J are TRBV7-2 and TRBJ1-6. The CDR3 adds up to 8 amino acids, both ends counted. The germline gives CDR1 SGHTA, CDR2 FQGNSA. The CDR3 spells CASSFSSG.

This clonotype was detected once. The genes are TRBV7-6 and TRBJ2-6, with TRBD2 matching 13 bases. The trim removed 5 bases at V and 9 bases at J, leaving 7 bases unmatched. CDR1 SGHVS and CDR2 FNYEAQ come from the germline V gene. The CDR3 is 16 residues long. The CDR3 nucleotides read TGTGCCAGCAGCACCAGAGGGACTAGCGGGATCAACGTCCTGACTTTC. It codes for CASSTRGTSGINVLTF. The variable domain in full, with the rest retrieved from reference TRBV7-6 and TRBJ2-6, is GAGVSQSPRYKVTKRGQDVALRCDPISGHVSLYWYRQALGQGPEFLTYFNYEAQQDKSGLPNDRFSAERPEGSISTLTIQRTEQRDSAMYRCASSTRGTSGINVLTFGAGSRLTVL.

The J gene is TRBJ1-4, the V gene TRBV9, with 7 bases fitting TRBD1. The germline CDR1 and CDR2 sequences are SGDLS and YYNGEE. Trimming removed 7 bases from V and 7 bases from J; junction bases left unmatched: 10. CDR3 length: 14 amino acids. CDR3 residues: CASDGRGASEKLFF. As DNA, the CDR3 is TGTGCCAGCGACGGCAGGGGGGCGAGTGAAAAACTGTTTTTT.

This clonotype appeared many times. The CDR3 region is CASSLTANYGYTF. CDR3 bases: TGTGCCAGCAGCTTGACAGCTAACTATGGCTACACCTTC. The chain links TRBV7-2 to TRBJ1-2; possible D gene TRBD1, 5 bases. Trimming left V 3 bases short and J 0 bases short, with 5 bases between. This CDR3 spans 13 amino acids. CDR1 is SGHTA, CDR2 FQGNSA, per germline.

Remarks on this clonotype: One end of the junction is discordant with germline, which a read error may explain. V usage is TRBV2 and J usage is TRBJ1-5; D might be TRBD1 (5 bases). The CDR3 loop spans 15 amino acids. Germline V CDR1 and CDR2: SNHLY, FYNNEI. CDR3 nucleotides: TGTGCCTGCAGCGTAAGGGACGGTGGTAATCAGCCCCAGCATTTT. Encoded protein: CACSVRDGGNQPQHF. Filled out from reference TRBV2 and TRBJ1-5, the complete variable domain reads EPEVTQTPSHQVTQMGQEVILRCVPISNHLYFYWYRQILGQKVEFLVSFYNNEISEKSEIFDDQFSVERPDGSNFTLKIRSTKLEDSAMYFCACSVRDGGNQPQHFGDGTRLSIL.

V is TRBV2 and J is TRBJ1-2, with TRBD1 matching over 7 bases. CDR3 length: 13 residues. Germline CDR1 SNHLY, CDR2 FYNNEI. As DNA, the CDR3 is TGTGCGGAAACAGGGGATCGGCTCTATGGCTACACCTTC. Its protein product is CAETGDRLYGYTF.

J is TRBJ2-5 and V is TRBV9; 10 positions agree with TRBD2. This CDR3 spans 19 amino acids. Unmatched junction bases numbered 14, after V lost 0 bases and J lost 3 bases. Germline CDR1 SGDLS, CDR2 YYNGEE. In nucleotides, the CDR3 is TGTGCCAGCAGCGTAGCTAGCGGGAGCTTCGGGGGGACCAAAGAGACCCAGTACTTC. Translating it yields CASSVASGSFGGTKETQYF.

This clonotype has ten or more counts. V gene TRBV7-8 combines with J gene TRBJ1-2; TRBD1 might be the D (5 bases). This CDR3 spans 15 amino acids. The ends were cut back, 1 base at V and 4 bases at J, with 13 bases in the middle. CDR1 and CDR2 from the germline V gene are SGHVS and FQNEAQ. The CDR3 DNA reads as TGTGCCAGCAGCTTAGAGTTGGGACGGGCCTATGGCTACACCTTC. This sequence encodes CASSLELGRAYGYTF.

This clonotype was found many times. The V gene is TRBV20-1, the J gene TRBJ2-7; 8 nucleotides agree with TRBD1. Trimming cost V 4 bases and J 1 base; bases outside gene matches: 12. The germline CDR1 and CDR2 sequences are DFQATT and SNEGSKA (reference sequence). The CDR3 is 16 residues long. CDR3 DNA: TGCAGTGCTACCCTCCCGTGGGACAGGACATCCTACGAGCAGTACTTC. Encoded protein: CSATLPWDRTSYEQYF.

This clonotype was counted only a few times. The chain uses TRBV5-5 and TRBJ2-7, with TRBD1 matching 12 bases. CDR1 is SGHKS and CDR2 is YYEKEE in the germline V gene (reference sequence). The J segment lost 5 bases and the V segment lost 4 bases, leaving 7 bases of the junction unmatched. The CDR3 is 15 amino acids. The CDR3 DNA reads as TGTGCCAGCAGCCCAAAGCGGGACAGGGGGCACGAGCAGTACTTC. Translation: CASSPKRDRGHEQYF.

This clonotype was seen a few times. The chain links TRBV5-1 to TRBJ2-7; tentative D call: TRBD1 (5 bases). The CDR3 contains 13 residues. In germline, CDR1 is SGHRS, CDR2 YFSETQ. The ends were cut back, 7 bases at V and 4 bases at J, with 15 bases in the middle. CDR3 loop: CASADSTGYEQYF. Here the CDR3 DNA reads TGCGCCAGCGCCGACAGTACAGGTTACGAGCAGTACTTC. The entire variable domain, with the rest obtained from reference TRBV5-1 and TRBJ2-7, is as follows: KAGVTQTPRYLIKTRGQQVTLSCSPISGHRSVSWYQQTPGQGLQFLFEYFSETQRNKGNFPGRFSGRQFSNSRSEMNVSTLELGDSALYLCASADSTGYEQYFGPGTRLTVT.

Of note for this clonotype: The germline gene is not matched at one end of the junction; a read error may be the cause. This sequence joins TRBV10-3 and TRBJ2-5; D is ambiguous. The germline CDR1 and CDR2 sequences are ENHRY and SYGVKD. The CDR3 is made up of 9 amino acids. The CDR3 DNA sequence: TGCGCGATCGGACAGACCCAGTACTTC. This sequence encodes CAIGQTQYF.

The rearrangement uses TRBV20-1 and TRBJ1-4; 12 bases align to TRBD1. Germline V CDR1 and CDR2: DFQATT, SNEGSKA (reference sequence). With 2 bases clipped from V and 7 bases from J, the junction kept 17 bases outside the gene matches. CDR3 length equals 19 residues. CDR3 loop: CSARYATGTGGTSAEKLFF. Here the CDR3 DNA reads TGCAGTGCTAGATATGCTACCGGGACAGGGGGCACTTCGGCTGAAAAACTGTTTTTT.

This clonotype was observed a handful of times. V is TRBV5-5 and J is TRBJ2-7, with 7 bases that match TRBD1. The CDR3 covers 15 residues. CDR1 is SGHKS and CDR2 is YYEKEE in the germline V gene (reference sequence). With 4 bases clipped from V and 0 bases from J, the junction kept 7 bases outside the gene matches. CDR3 protein: CASSPGTDFSYEQYF. The CDR3 DNA is TGTGCCAGCAGCCCGGGGACAGACTTCTCCTACGAGCAGTACTTC.